This TCR beta chain was profiled in a study of blood T cell repertoires in COVID-19. Background on the study: The cDNA or gDNA used as material had been derived from T cells, B-cell-depleted T cells, or PBMCs.

TCRdb keeps only in-frame clones here, not all; method: immunoSEQ multiplex PCR. The repertoire holds 200,000 to 250,000 clones, around 90% seen once, with roughly 14% in the top ten. Trimming left V 2 bases short and J 5 bases short, with 11 bases between. Germline CDR1 and CDR2: SGHDT and YYEEEE. This CDR3 comprises 14 residues. Allocation to cohorts depended on clinical history reported by the participants. The rearrangement uses TRBV5-6 and TRBJ1-5; D is perhaps TRBD1 (6 bases). Sequenced material: PBMCs or T cells enriched from blood (not recorded which). The source is a woman aged 45-59 years with acute COVID-19. The CDR3 DNA follows: TGTGCCAGCAGCTTCTCACAGGGACATCAGCCCCAGCATTTT. It codes for CASSFSQGHQPQHF.